This T cell receptor beta chain was profiled in a study of CXCR3-negative and CXCR3-positive naive CD8 T cells. Regarding the study as a whole: Diversity proved comparably high across both naive subsets and much lower in memory CD8+ cells.

About this clonotype itself: Its antigen is undetermined.

UMI labels and 5' RACE were used to prepare the TRB cDNA libraries. TCRdb reanalyzed the 5' RACE reads and collapses them to one entry per CDR3 protein, without DNA. The sample is made up of some 28,000 distinct CDR3 sequences, and the top ten hold 10% of it. The CDR3 sequence is 17 residues long. Germline assignment: CDR1 MNHEY and CDR2 SVGEGT. Sequenced input: memory CD8+ T cells from blood. The sequence was collected from a human donor in good health. Some clones in this sample may be carry-over from other donors' samples. The V gene is TRBV6-2 or TRBV6-3, the J gene TRBJ2-3; checking the TCRdb D call of TRBD1 is not possible without DNA. This CDR3 reads CASRNGDRLTSTDTQYF.